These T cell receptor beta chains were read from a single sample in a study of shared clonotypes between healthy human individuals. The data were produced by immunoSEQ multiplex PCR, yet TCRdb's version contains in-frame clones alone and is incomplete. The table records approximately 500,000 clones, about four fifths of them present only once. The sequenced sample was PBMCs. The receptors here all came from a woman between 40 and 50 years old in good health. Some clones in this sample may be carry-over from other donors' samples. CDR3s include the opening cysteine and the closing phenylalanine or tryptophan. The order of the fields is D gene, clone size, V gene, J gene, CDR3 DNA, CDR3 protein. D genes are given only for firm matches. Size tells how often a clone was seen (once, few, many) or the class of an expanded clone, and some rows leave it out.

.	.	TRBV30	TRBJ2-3	TGTGCCTGGAGTGTACGTAATGCAGATACGCAGTATTTT	CAWSVRNADTQYF
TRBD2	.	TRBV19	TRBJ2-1	TGTGCCAGTAGTATCTCACTAGCGGACCACAATGAGCAGTTCTTC	CASSISLADHNEQFF
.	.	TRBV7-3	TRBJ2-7	TGTGCCAGCAGCCAAGTCCCAACCTCCACCGAGCAGTACTTC	CASSQVPTSTEQYF
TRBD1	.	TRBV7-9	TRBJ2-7	TGTGCCAGCAGCGCACAGACAGGGGTAACGAGGGAGCAGTACTTC	CASSAQTGVTREQYF
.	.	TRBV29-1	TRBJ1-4	TGCAGCGTTGTTGATCCGGTGGTAGGTGAAAAACTGTTTTTT	CSVVDPVVGEKLFF
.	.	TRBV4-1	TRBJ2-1	TGCGCCAGCAGCCAAGATTCCGGCAGAAGCCGTGAGCAGTTCTTC	CASSQDSGRSREQFF
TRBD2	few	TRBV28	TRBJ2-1	TGTGCCACCAAACCGGGACTAGCGGGACATGAGCAGTTCTTC	CATKPGLAGHEQFF
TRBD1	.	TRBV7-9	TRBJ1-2	TGTGCCAGCAGCTTAGCTACTGACAGGGCCTATGGCTACACCTTC	CASSLATDRAYGYTF
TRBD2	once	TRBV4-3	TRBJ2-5	TGCGCCAGCAGCCCCCAACTTCTAGCGGGAGGAGAGACCCAGTACTTC	CASSPQLLAGGETQYF
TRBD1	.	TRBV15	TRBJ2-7	TGTGCCACTAGCAACCTGAACAGGGGTGGAGGCTACGAGCAGTACTTC	CATSNLNRGGGYEQYF
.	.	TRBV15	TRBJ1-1	TGTGCCACCAGCAGAGATAGGGGAAGGCAAGCTTTCTTT	CATSRDRGRQAFF
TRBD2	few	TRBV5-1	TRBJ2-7	TGCGCCAGCAGCTGGGGGACCCTGACTAGCGGGGGATACGAGCAGTACTTC	CASSWGTLTSGGYEQYF
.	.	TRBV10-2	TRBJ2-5	TGCGCCAGCAGGGATGGACTACAAGAGACCCAGTACTTC	CASRDGLQETQYF
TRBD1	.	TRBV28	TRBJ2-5	TGTGCCAGCAGCTCAACCGGGACAGGGAAGCAAGAGACCCAGTACTTC	CASSSTGTGKQETQYF
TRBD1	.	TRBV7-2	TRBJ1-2	TGTGCCAGCTTAACAGACAGGGGGGTTGGCTACACCTTC	CASLTDRGVGYTF
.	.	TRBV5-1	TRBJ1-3	TGCGCCAGCAGCTTGGTGGCAGGGCCCCTCTCTGGAAACACCATATATTTT	CASSLVAGPLSGNTIYF
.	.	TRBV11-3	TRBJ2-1	TGTGCCAGCAGCTCACCACAGGTTAACAATGAGCAGTTCTTC	CASSSPQVNNEQFF
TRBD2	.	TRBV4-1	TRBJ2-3	TGCGCCAGCAGCCCCATCGGGACTAGCGGGAGAAAGACAGATACGCAGTATTTT	CASSPIGTSGRKTDTQYF
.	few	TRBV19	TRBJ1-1	TGTGCCAGTAGTATTTCCAGGAACACTGAAGCTTTCTTT	CASSISRNTEAFF
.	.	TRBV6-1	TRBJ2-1	TGTGCCAGCACCCCCCTAAGCTCCTACAATGAGCAGTTCTTC	CASTPLSSYNEQFF
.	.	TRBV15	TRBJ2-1	TGTGCCACCAGCAGGACTTCTATGAATGAGCAGTTCTTC	CATSRTSMNEQFF
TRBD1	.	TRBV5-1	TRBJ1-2	TGCGCCAGCAGCTTGTTCAAACCGGGACAGGGGGCTATCGGCTACACCTTC	CASSLFKPGQGAIGYTF
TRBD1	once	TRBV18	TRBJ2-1	TGTGCCAGCTCACCTCTGACAGGGTACAATGAGCAGTTCTTC	CASSPLTGYNEQFF
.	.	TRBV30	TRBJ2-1	TGTGCCTGGAGCCCAAATTTCAGGGCGGGAAGGGGCAATGAGCAGTTCTTC	CAWSPNFRAGRGNEQFF
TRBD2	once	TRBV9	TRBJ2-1	TGTGCCAGCACGGGGAGGGGTCACAATGAGCAGTTCTTC	CASTGRGHNEQFF
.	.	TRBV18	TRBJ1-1	TGTGCCAGCCTAGAGAGGGTGAACACTGAAGCTTTCTTT	CASLERVNTEAFF
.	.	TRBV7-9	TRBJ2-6	TGTGCCAGCAGTTCCCCCGGTTTCTCTGGGGCCAACGTCCTGACTTTC	CASSSPGFSGANVLTF
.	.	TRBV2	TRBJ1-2	TGTGCCAGCAGTGACAGGGATTATGGCTACACCTTC	CASSDRDYGYTF
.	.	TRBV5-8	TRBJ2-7	TGTGCCAGCAGACCCCGGGCGGTCTACGAGCAGTACTTC	CASRPRAVYEQYF
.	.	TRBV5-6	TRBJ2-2	TGTGCCAGCAGCTTTCTGGGGGTCACGAACACCGGGGAGCTGTTTTTT	CASSFLGVTNTGELFF
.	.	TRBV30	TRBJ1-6	TGTGCCTGGAGTGAGGGATTAAATTCACCCCTCCACTTT	CAWSEGLNSPLHF
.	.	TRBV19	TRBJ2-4	TGTGCCAGTAGTAGCAGGGTTTACGGCAAAAACATTCAGTACTTC	CASSSRVYGKNIQYF
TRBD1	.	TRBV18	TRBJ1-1	TGTGCCAGCTCACCTCGAGCACAGGGGTATGAAGCTTTCTTT	CASSPRAQGYEAFF
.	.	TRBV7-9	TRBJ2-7	TGTGCCAGCAGCTCTACAGGGTTCTGGGGCGAGCAGTACTTC	CASSSTGFWGEQYF
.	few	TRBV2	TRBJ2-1	TGTGCCAGCAGCCGCGCCAGCTCCTACAATGAGCAGTTCTTC	CASSRASSYNEQFF
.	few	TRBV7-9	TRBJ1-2	TGTGCCAGCAGCTCGCCCCTCACTACAGCGAAATATGGCTACACCTTC	CASSSPLTTAKYGYTF
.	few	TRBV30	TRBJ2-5	TGTGCCTGGAGAGTCCCGGACGGTCAAGAGACCCAGTACTTC	CAWRVPDGQETQYF
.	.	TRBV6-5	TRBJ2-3	TGTGCCAGCAGTTCCCCCTTTACCACAGATACGCAGTATTTT	CASSSPFTTDTQYF
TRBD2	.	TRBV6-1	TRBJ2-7	TGTGCCAGCAGTTCGGGACTAGCGGGAGCGGTAGAGCAGTACTTC	CASSSGLAGAVEQYF
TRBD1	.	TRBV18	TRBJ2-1	TGTGCCAGCTCACCAGGACAGGGGGCTTATAATGAGCAGTTCTTC	CASSPGQGAYNEQFF